A single sample is the source of the 24 T cell receptor beta chains below, sequenced in a study of cytomegalovirus exposure and HLA in healthy donors. The PCR used 60 Vbeta and 13 Jbeta primers. Profiled with immunoSEQ multiplex PCR; TCRdb holds only in-frame clones, not every one. The repertoire holds 70,000 to 95,000 clones, with about 75% as singletons. Sequenced sample: PBMCs. These receptors were taken from a young man in good health and CMV-seropositive.

V gene TRBV6-1 combines with J gene TRBJ1-1; D gene uncertain. V was clipped by 1 base and J by 4 bases, with 7 bases between them. CDR1 is MNHNS, CDR2 SASEGT, per germline. The CDR3 runs 13 residues. The CDR3 DNA sequence: TGTGCCAGCAGTGAAGGCTACAGCACTGAAGCTTTCTTT. The encoded protein is CASSEGYSTEAFF.

J is TRBJ1-4 and V is TRBV7-2, with D maybe TRBD1 (6 bases). Between the trimmed V and J ends, which lost 2 bases and 6 bases, there was a span of 16 bases. CDR1 is SGHTA and CDR2 is FQGNSA in the germline V gene. The CDR3 runs 16 residues. The CDR3 nucleotides are TGTGCCAGCAGCTTATGGGGGGGGGCAAGGGATGAAAAACTGTTTTTT. Residues: CASSLWGGARDEKLFF.

This clone is a singleton in its sample. The gene calls are TRBV7-8 and TRBJ2-5, with D hard to call. From germline, CDR1 is SGHVS and CDR2 FQNEAQ. The CDR3 is 13 residues long. V lost 3 bases to trimming and J lost 4 bases, with 9 bases between them. CDR3 bases: TGTGCCAGCAGCTTGGCCCGCGGAGAGACCCAGTACTTC. Translating it yields CASSLARGETQYF. Filled out from reference TRBV7-8 and TRBJ2-5, the complete variable domain reads GAGVSQSPRYKVAKRGQDVALRCDPISGHVSLFWYQQALGQGPEFLTYFQNEAQLDKSGLPSDRFFAERPEGSVSTLKIQRTQQEDSAVYLCASSLARGETQYFGPGTRLLVL.

The V call is TRBV6-6, the J call TRBJ2-7; TRBD1 is a possible D gene (7 bases). V dropped 2 bases and J dropped 0 bases, with 14 bases sitting between them. The CDR3 runs to 16 residues. The germline V gene encodes CDR1 MNHNY and CDR2 SVGAGI (reference sequence). Here the CDR3 reads CASSYAGQISSYEQYF. As DNA, the CDR3 is TGTGCCAGCAGTTACGCGGGACAGATCAGCTCCTACGAGCAGTACTTC.

This rearrangement joins TRBV7-6 to TRBJ2-3, with TRBD2 identical over 10 bases. The length of the CDR3 is 17 residues. After removal of 5 bases from V and 3 bases from J, the junction contained 11 bases not matched to a gene. CDR1 and CDR2 (germline): SGHVS, FNYEAQ. The CDR3 here is CASSKPIAGGKTDTQYF. The DNA of the CDR3 is TGTGCCAGCAGCAAACCCATAGCGGGGGGTAAAACAGATACGCAGTATTTT.

This clone was counted a single time. This sequence joins TRBV19 and TRBJ2-3; 11 positions match TRBD2. Per the germline V gene, CDR1 is LNHDA and CDR2 is SQIVND (reference sequence). The CDR3 is 17 amino acids. The V and J ends lost 2 bases and 2 bases, in that order; junction bases with no gene match: 6. For the CDR3, the DNA is TGTGCCAGTAGTATAAGGGTAGCGGGGGGGGACACAGATACGCAGTATTTT. Amino acid sequence: CASSIRVAGGDTDTQYF.

The chain couples TRBV10-3 to TRBJ2-7, with 11 positions matching TRBD2. This CDR3 contains 13 residues. Germline V lookup: CDR1 ENHRY, CDR2 SYGVKD. The trim removed 10 bases at V and 4 bases at J, leaving 6 bases unmatched. The CDR3 loop reads CASSGGAGYEQYF. The CDR3 DNA reads TGTGCCAGTAGCGGGGGGGCGGGTTACGAGCAGTACTTC.

This chain joins TRBV11-2 and TRBJ1-4; perhaps TRBD1 as D (6 bases). CDR1 is SGHAT and CDR2 is FQNNGV in the germline V gene. V was cut by 5 bases and J by 5 bases, with 15 bases left in between. The CDR3 has 15 residues. CDR3 residues: CASSPRPGANEKLFF. For the CDR3, the DNA is TGTGCCAGCAGCCCGAGACCAGGGGCGAATGAAAAACTGTTTTTT.

The V gene is TRBV27, the J gene TRBJ1-4, with a weak D call TRBD1 (6 bases). This CDR3 contains 15 residues. The ends were cut back, 3 bases at V and 3 bases at J, with 11 bases in the middle. The V gene's germline CDR1 is MNHEY and CDR2 SMNVEV (reference sequence). The CDR3 loop reads CASSFGGRSNEKLFF. The CDR3 DNA is TGTGCCAGCAGTTTTGGGGGCCGATCTAATGAAAAACTGTTTTTT. Drawing the rest from reference TRBV27 and TRBJ1-4, the complete variable domain is EAQVTQNPRYLITVTGKKLTVTCSQNMNHEYMSWYRQDPGLGLRQIYYSMNVEVTDKGDVPEGYKVSRKEKRNFPLILESPSPNQTSLYFCASSFGGRSNEKLFFGSGTQLSVL.

The chain couples TRBV10-3 to TRBJ1-3, with a tentative D call TRBD1 (5 bases). Trimming removed 8 bases at V and 0 bases at J, with 17 bases between. The CDR3 length is 16 residues. CDR1 and CDR2 (germline): ENHRY, SYGVKD. The CDR3 here is CAISSPGQISGNTIYF. The DNA for the CDR3 is TGTGCCATCTCAAGCCCCGGACAAATCTCTGGAAACACCATATATTTT.

V usage is TRBV30 and J usage is TRBJ2-7, with a tentative D call TRBD2 (6 bases). This CDR3 contains 15 residues. Trimming cost V 0 bases and J 3 bases, with 15 bases left between them. The germline V gene has CDR1 GTSNPN and CDR2 SVGIG (reference sequence). The CDR3 sequence: CAWSVGGKVSYEQYF. CDR3 sequence (DNA): TGTGCCTGGAGTGTCGGAGGGAAGGTTAGCTACGAGCAGTACTTC.

The chain links TRBV5-1 to TRBJ1-4, with D unclear. Germline loops: CDR1 SGHRS, CDR2 YFSETQ. The CDR3 has 18 amino acids. Trimming took 3 bases from V and 5 from J, leaving 23 bases between them. The CDR3 region is CASSSRGWGDGPNEKLFF. The CDR3 DNA reads as TGCGCCAGCAGCTCGCGGGGATGGGGAGACGGACCGAATGAAAAACTGTTTTTT.

In its sample, this clone was seen once. In this CDR3 the conserved last residue, phenylalanine or tryptophan, is missing, so a read error is likely. The gene calls are TRBV2 and TRBJ2-3; the D gene is possibly TRBD2 (6 bases). Per the germline V gene, CDR1 is SNHLY and CDR2 is FYNNEI. Trimming removed 2 bases from V and 2 bases from J, with 11 bases in between. The CDR3 loop spans 15 amino acids. CDR3 DNA: TGTGCCAGCAGTGAATGGGCGGGGACCACAGATACGCAGTATCTT. This encodes CASSEWAGTTDTQYL.

CDR3 sequence: CASSVKGDRTTGELFF. CDR3 coding DNA: TGTGCCAGCAGCGTAAAAGGGGACAGGACCACCGGGGAGCTGTTTTTT. The chain carries TRBV9 and TRBJ2-2, with 8 bases lining up with TRBD1. The V segment lost 1 base and the J segment 4 bases; nucleotides outside the gene matches: 6. Germline values: CDR1 SGDLS, CDR2 YYNGEE. CDR3 size: 16 residues.

This sequence joins TRBV29-1 and TRBJ2-7; perhaps TRBD1 as D (5 bases). The V end lost 6 bases, the J end lost 2 bases, and 11 bases lay between the germline ends. Germline V gives CDR1 SQVTM, CDR2 ANQGSEA. The CDR3 extends over 12 amino acids. The CDR3, as DNA: TGCAGCGTCAAGACAGATCCCTACGAGCAGTACTTC. This codes for CSVKTDPYEQYF.

The chain joins TRBV11-2 to TRBJ1-3; perhaps TRBD1 as D (6 bases). The CDR3 is made up of 16 amino acids. The germline V gene encodes CDR1 SGHAT and CDR2 FQNNGV. The germline V and J ends were trimmed by 2 bases and 4 bases, with 15 bases remaining between them. The CDR3 protein is CASSLYLGDNGNTIYF. CDR3 sequence (DNA): TGTGCCAGCAGCTTATATTTGGGGGACAACGGAAACACCATATATTTT.

V and J are TRBV5-4 and TRBJ2-5, with D maybe TRBD2 (7 bases). V lost 0 bases and J 3 bases, leaving 18 bases between the germline ends. The germline CDR1 and CDR2 sequences are SGHNT and YYREEE (reference sequence). This CDR3 contains 17 residues. The CDR3 DNA is TGTGCCAGCAGCTTGGTAGGGGGGGTTGGGCGGAAAGAGACCCAGTACTTC. It is translated as CASSLVGGVGRKETQYF.

The J gene is TRBJ2-2, the V gene TRBV7-9, with TRBD2 matching 10 bases. The germline gives CDR1 SEHNR, CDR2 FQNEAQ (reference sequence). J gave up 8 bases and V 2 bases, and 11 bases lay outside the gene matches. This CDR3 contains 17 residues. CDR3 nucleotide sequence: TGTGCCAGCAGCTTAAGCATGGCTAGCGGGGGTGCAGGGGAGCTGTTTTTT. Amino acids: CASSLSMASGGAGELFF.

This chain links TRBV27 with TRBJ2-5, with D possibly being TRBD2 (5 bases). The DNA end is a closer match to TRBJ2-7, so the J assignment may be wrong. The germline gives CDR1 MNHEY, CDR2 SMNVEV (reference sequence). The CDR3 sequence is 14 residues long. CDR3 nucleotides: TGTGCCAGCAGTTTAGAAGGGAGCTCCTACGAGCAGTACTTC. Translation: CASSLEGSSYEQYF.

The CDR3 loop reads CASKTGGIDEQYF. CDR3 bases: TGTGCCAGCAAAACGGGGGGGATCGACGAGCAGTACTTC. This chain connects TRBV7-2 to TRBJ2-5; TRBD2 matches at 8 bases. The J call may be mistaken, given a closer DNA end match to TRBJ2-7. Germline CDR1 is SGHTA and CDR2 is FQGNSA. The CDR3 is made up of 13 amino acids.

The rearrangement joins TRBV6-1 to TRBJ2-1, with 8 positions matching TRBD2. Germline lookup yields CDR1 MNHNS and CDR2 SASEGT. The CDR3 runs 16 residues. V shed 1 base and J 7 bases; nucleotides not matched to a gene: 9. CDR3 loop: CASSEGPAGEGNEQFF. CDR3 DNA: TGTGCCAGCAGTGAAGGGCCAGCGGGGGAGGGGAATGAGCAGTTCTTC.

The J gene is TRBJ1-3, the V gene TRBV10-3, with 9 bases fitting TRBD1. The CDR3 length is 17 residues. The junction had 11 bases not matched to a gene; V was cut back by 4 bases and J by 4 bases. Germline CDR1 and CDR2: ENHRY and SYGVKD. CDR3 amino acids: CAISGTGTGIRGNTIYF. For the CDR3, the DNA is TGTGCCATCAGTGGGACCGGGACAGGGATCAGGGGAAACACCATATATTTT.

This clone was observed a handful of times. The sample contains more than one DNA sequence encoding this CDR3. V and J are TRBV29-1 and TRBJ2-5; 9 bases map to TRBD2. The germline gives CDR1 SQVTM, CDR2 ANQGSEA. This CDR3 spans 14 amino acids. V dropped 5 bases and J dropped 1; count of bases not matched to a gene: 5. The CDR3 DNA sequence: TGCAGCGTTCCCCTAGCGGGGCCCCAAGAGACCCAGTACTTC. It codes for CSVPLAGPQETQYF.

This clone was observed a handful of times. V usage is TRBV6-1 and J usage is TRBJ1-4; D not resolved. V gave up 9 bases and J gave up 0 bases, with 11 bases separating them. Germline lookup yields CDR1 MNHNS and CDR2 SASEGT. The length of the CDR3 is 14 residues. CDR3 DNA sequence: TGTGCCAGTCGTACAGAATCAACTAATGAAAAACTGTTTTTT. Its translation: CASRTESTNEKLFF.